This T cell receptor beta chain was captured by sequencing in a study of blood T cell repertoires in COVID-19. The assay was immunoSEQ multiplex PCR, and TCRdb's table has in-frame clones only and misses some. Of 330,000 or so clones in the sample, about 91% were seen once. In this sample, this clone turned up a few times. The sample contains more than one DNA sequence encoding this CDR3. Losses at the gene ends were 5 bases for V and 0 bases for J; bases not matched to a gene: 5. The V gene's germline CDR1 is MDHEN and CDR2 SYDVKM. The CDR3 is 16 amino acids. Sequencing was carried out using peripheral blood. The receptor was derived from a man aged 25-45 years with COVID-19, enrolled during active disease. The chain combines TRBV28 with TRBJ1-5; 9 bases align to TRBD1. CDR3 in amino acids: CASSGTGSYSNQPQHF. CDR3 nucleotides: TGTGCCAGCAGTGGGACAGGGAGTTATAGCAATCAGCCCCAGCATTTT. The full variable domain, its missing parts supplied by reference TRBV28 and TRBJ1-5, is DVKVTQSSRYLVKRTGEKVFLECVQDMDHENMFWYRQDPGLGLRLIYFSYDVKMKEKGDIPEGYSVSREKKERFSLILESASTNQTSMYLCASSGTGSYSNQPQHFGDGTRLSIL.